A selection of T cell receptor beta chains follows, all from one sample in a study of cytomegalovirus exposure and HLA in healthy donors. Libraries were prepared by immunoSEQ multiplex PCR; TCRdb keeps only in-frame clonotypes and omits some of them. Found here are 150,000 to 200,000 clones; the top ten clones hold approximately 0.72%. The specimen was PBMCs. The receptors here all came from a woman aged 18-35 years in good health and CMV-seropositive. CDR3s include the opening cysteine and the closing phenylalanine or tryptophan. The order of the fields is D gene, CDR3 length, V gene, J gene, CDR3 DNA, CDR3 protein. The D gene is left open where the match is weak.

>TRBD2|16|TRBV5-4|TRBJ2-2
TGTGCCAGCAGCTCGCTAGCGGGCCCGAAAACCGGGGAGCTGTTTTTT
CASSSLAGPKTGELFF
>-|14|TRBV25-1|TRBJ2-7
TGTGCCAGCAGTGACCCTGGACAGTCCTACGAGCAGTACTTC
CASSDPGQSYEQYF
>TRBD1|19|TRBV10-1|TRBJ1-1
TGCGCCAGCAGTGAGCCTCATCCCGGGACAGGGCGGAGGAACACTGAAGCTTTCTTT
CASSEPHPGTGRRNTEAFF
>TRBD2|15|TRBV7-8|TRBJ2-5
TGTGCCAGCAGCTTAGGGGAGGGTTTAGCGGAGACCCAGTACTTC
CASSLGEGLAETQYF
>-|14|TRBV2|TRBJ2-2
TGTGCCAGCACTGTTCGCAGTTACACCGGGGAGCTGTTTTTT
CASTVRSYTGELFF
>-|15|TRBV5-4|TRBJ2-1
TGTGCCAGCAGCTTGGGGGGGACTCCCACCAATGAGCAGTTCTTC
CASSLGGTPTNEQFF
>TRBD1|16|TRBV19|TRBJ2-7
TGTGCCAGTAGTATATCCGGGACAGGAAGCTCCTACGAGCAGTACTTC
CASSISGTGSSYEQYF
>TRBD1|15|TRBV19|TRBJ1-2
TGTGCCAGTAGTCTCCGAACAGGGGGCTCTTATGGCTACACCTTC
CASSLRTGGSYGYTF
>-|15|TRBV7-2|TRBJ2-5
TGTGCCAGCAGCTTAGGAGGTAGCGTAGGAGAGACCCAGTACTTC
CASSLGGSVGETQYF
>TRBD2|15|TRBV7-7|TRBJ2-3
TGTGCTAGCAGCCCTAGCGGGGGGTCCACAGATACGCAGTATTTT
CASSPSGGSTDTQYF
>TRBD1|17|TRBV18|TRBJ1-4
TGTGCCAGCTCACCACCGAGTGGGACAGGGACTGGGGAAAAACTGTTTTTT
CASSPPSGTGTGEKLFF
>TRBD2|16|TRBV30|TRBJ2-7
TGTGCCTGGAGTTTCGCTTTAGCGGGGGGGAGTTACGAGCAGTACTTC
CAWSFALAGGSYEQYF
>TRBD1|15|TRBV7-9|TRBJ2-1
TGTGCCAGCAGCTCTGGGACAGGGGTATACAATGAGCAGTTCTTC
CASSSGTGVYNEQFF
>-|15|TRBV28|TRBJ2-2
TGTGCCAGCAGTCCTCGGTGGTCGGGAACCGGGGAGCTGTTTTTT
CASSPRWSGTGELFF
>TRBD2|17|TRBV18|TRBJ2-3
TGTGCCAGCTCACGGACTAGCGGGGGGGCCTTGGCAGATACGCAGTATTTT
CASSRTSGGALADTQYF
>-|12|TRBV7-2|TRBJ1-5
TGTGCCAGCAGCTTAGGAGGGCAGCCCCAGCATTTT
CASSLGGQPQHF
>TRBD2|17|TRBV5-1|TRBJ2-3
TGCGCCAGCAGCCGTGGACTAGCGGGAGTCGGGACAGATACGCAGTATTTT
CASSRGLAGVGTDTQYF
>TRBD2|15|TRBV9|TRBJ2-7
TGTGCCAGCAGCCCCAGGACTAGCGGATATTACGAGCAGTACTTC
CASSPRTSGYYEQYF